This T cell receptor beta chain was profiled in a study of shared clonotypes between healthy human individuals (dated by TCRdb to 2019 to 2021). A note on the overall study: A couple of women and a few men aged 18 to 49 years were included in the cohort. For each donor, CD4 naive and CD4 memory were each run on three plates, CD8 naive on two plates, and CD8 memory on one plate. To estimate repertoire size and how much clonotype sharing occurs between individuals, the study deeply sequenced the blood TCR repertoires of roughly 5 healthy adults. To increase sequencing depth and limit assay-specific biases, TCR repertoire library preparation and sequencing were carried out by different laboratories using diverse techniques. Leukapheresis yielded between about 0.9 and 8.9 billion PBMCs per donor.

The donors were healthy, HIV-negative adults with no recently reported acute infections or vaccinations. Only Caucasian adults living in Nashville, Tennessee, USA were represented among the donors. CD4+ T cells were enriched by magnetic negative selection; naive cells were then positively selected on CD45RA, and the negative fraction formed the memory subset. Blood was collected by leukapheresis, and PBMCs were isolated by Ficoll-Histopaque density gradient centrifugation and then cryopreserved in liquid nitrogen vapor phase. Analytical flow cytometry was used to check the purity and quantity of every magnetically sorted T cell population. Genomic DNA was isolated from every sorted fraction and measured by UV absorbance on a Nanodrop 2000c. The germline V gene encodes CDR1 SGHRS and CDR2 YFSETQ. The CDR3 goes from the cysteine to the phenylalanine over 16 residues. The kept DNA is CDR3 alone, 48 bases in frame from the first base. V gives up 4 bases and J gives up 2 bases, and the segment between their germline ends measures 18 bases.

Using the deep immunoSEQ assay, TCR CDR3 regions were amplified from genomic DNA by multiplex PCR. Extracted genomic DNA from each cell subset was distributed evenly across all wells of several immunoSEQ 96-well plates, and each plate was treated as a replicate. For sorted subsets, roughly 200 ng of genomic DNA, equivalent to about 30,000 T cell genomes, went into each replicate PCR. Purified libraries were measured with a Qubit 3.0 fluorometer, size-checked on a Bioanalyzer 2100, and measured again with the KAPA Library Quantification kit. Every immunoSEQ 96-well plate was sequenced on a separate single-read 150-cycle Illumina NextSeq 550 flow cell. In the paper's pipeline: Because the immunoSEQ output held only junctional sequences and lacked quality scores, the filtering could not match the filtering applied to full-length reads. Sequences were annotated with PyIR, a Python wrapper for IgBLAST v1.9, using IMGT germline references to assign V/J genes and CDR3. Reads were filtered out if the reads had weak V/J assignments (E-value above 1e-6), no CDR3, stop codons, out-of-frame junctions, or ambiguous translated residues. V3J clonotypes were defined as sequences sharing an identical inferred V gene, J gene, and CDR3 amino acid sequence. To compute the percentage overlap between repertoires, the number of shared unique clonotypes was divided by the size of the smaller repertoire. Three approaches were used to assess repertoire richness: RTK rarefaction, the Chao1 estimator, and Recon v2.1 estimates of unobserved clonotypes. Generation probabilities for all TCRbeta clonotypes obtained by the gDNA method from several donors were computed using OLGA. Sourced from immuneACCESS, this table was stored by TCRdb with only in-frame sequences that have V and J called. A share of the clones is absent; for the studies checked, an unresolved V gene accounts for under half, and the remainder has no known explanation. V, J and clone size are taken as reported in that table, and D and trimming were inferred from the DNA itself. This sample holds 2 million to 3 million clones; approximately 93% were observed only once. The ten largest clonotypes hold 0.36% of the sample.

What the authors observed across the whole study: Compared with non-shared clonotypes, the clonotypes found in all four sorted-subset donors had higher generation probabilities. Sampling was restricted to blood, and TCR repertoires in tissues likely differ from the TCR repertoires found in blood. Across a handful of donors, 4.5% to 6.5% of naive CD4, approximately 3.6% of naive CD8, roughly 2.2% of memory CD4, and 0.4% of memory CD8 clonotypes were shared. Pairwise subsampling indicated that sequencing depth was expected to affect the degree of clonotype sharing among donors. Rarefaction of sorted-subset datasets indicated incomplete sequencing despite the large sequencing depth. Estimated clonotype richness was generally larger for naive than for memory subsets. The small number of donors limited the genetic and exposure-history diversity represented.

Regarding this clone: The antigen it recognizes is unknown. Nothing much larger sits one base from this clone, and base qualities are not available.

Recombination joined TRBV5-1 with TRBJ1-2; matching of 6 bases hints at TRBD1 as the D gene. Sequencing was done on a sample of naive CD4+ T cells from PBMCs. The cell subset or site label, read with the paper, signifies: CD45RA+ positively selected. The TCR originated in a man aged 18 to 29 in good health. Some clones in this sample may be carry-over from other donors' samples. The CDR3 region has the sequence CASSKNRVERNYGYTF. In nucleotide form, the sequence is TGCGCCAGCAGCAAGAACAGGGTGGAACGGAACTATGGCTACACCTTC.